This is a list of T cell receptor beta chains from one sample in a study of Graves' ophthalmopathy and Graves' hyperthyroidism. TCRdb fed the multiplex PCR reads into MiXCR, producing one record per CDR3 protein. Of around 590,000 distinct CDR3 sequences in the sample, about two fifths were seen once. Material: peripheral blood or thyroid tissue (not recorded which). The receptor set was obtained from an adult man with Graves' hyperthyroidism. The conserved cysteine and the conserved F or W are not part of the CDR3 here.

CDR3 length	J gene	V gene	CDR3 protein
13	TRBJ2-7	TRBV5-1	ASSPRDRGLHEQY
14	TRBJ2-5	TRBV7-2	ASSLYDVAGVRTQY
14	TRBJ2-2	TRBV2	ASSGDRGPNTGELF
12	TRBJ1-1	TRBV7-9	ASSEGVGGTEAF
12	TRBJ2-7	TRBV5-1	ASSLRLAGNEQY
11	TRBJ1-2	TRBV14	ASSQDPRDGYT
12	TRBJ2-6	TRBV10-2	ASKGVAGANVLT
13	TRBJ1-5	TRBV16	ASSQSTGRNQPQH
12	TRBJ2-1	TRBV9	ASSVGGLHNEQF
13	TRBJ1-1	TRBV29-1	SVEGGTELNTEAF
13	TRBJ1-3	TRBV24-1	ATRGTSGIANTIY
13	TRBJ2-7	TRBV20-1	SARDLGGGWYEQY
14	TRBJ1-1	TRBV7-2	ASNVLLGLGDTEAF
11	TRBJ1-1	TRBV28	ASSLSRPTEAF
11	TRBJ1-6	TRBV27	ASSFGGYSPLH
11	TRBJ1-3	TRBV2	ARRPSSGNIIY
14	TRBJ2-7	TRBV7-2	ASSSGPGQGAYGQY